This is a list of T cell receptor beta chains from one sample in a study of cytomegalovirus exposure and HLA in healthy donors. The assay was immunoSEQ multiplex PCR, and TCRdb's table has in-frame clones only and misses some. The sample consists of approximately 100,000 clones, roughly 85% of them appearing once. The sample comprised PBMCs. These TCRs come from a middle-aged man in good health and CMV-seropositive. The CDR3 runs from the conserved cysteine through the conserved F or W.

J: TRBJ2-7; V: TRBV4-1; CDR3: CASSQSPTGQGRDEQYF
J: NA; V: TRBV6-4; CDR3: CASIASLTYEQYF
J: TRBJ1-4; V: TRBV19; CDR3: CASSPGGQWDEKLFF
J: TRBJ2-1; V: TRBV18; CDR3: CASSLGRGGANEQFF
J: TRBJ2-7; V: TRBV7-2; CDR3: CASSLITGKYEQYF
J: TRBJ2-1; V: TRBV9; CDR3: CASSVQAGYYNEQFF
J: TRBJ1-2; V: TRBV7-9; CDR3: CSSSGAGQRNYGYTF
J: TRBJ1-3; V: TRBV7-2; CDR3: CASSLAQGATGNTIYF
J: TRBJ2-5; V: TRBV5-1; CDR3: CASSSLTRDRETQYF
J: TRBJ1-1; V: TRBV5-6; CDR3: CASSLATGNTEAFF
J: NA; V: TRBV6-5; CDR3: CASSYGASGTYEQYF
J: TRBJ1-6; V: TRBV28; CDR3: CASSPSTGWNSPLHF
J: TRBJ2-3; V: TRBV25-1; CDR3: CASSAGTDTQYF
J: TRBJ1-5; V: TRBV10-3; CDR3: CAISEFGQGGQPQHF
J: TRBJ2-1; V: TRBV7-2; CDR3: CASSPQGGVSYNEQFF
J: TRBJ1-6; V: TRBV28; CDR3: CASSFVQGAGKSPLHF
J: TRBJ1-2; V: TRBV19; CDR3: CASSSTGLRGYTF
J: TRBJ2-1; V: TRBV5-1; CDR3: CASSLGLANSYNEQFF
J: TRBJ2-6; V: TRBV11-3; CDR3: CASRSDRGRTGANVLTF
J: TRBJ1-1; V: TRBV30; CDR3: CAWSVGGQGDTEAFF
J: TRBJ1-1; V: TRBV6-1; CDR3: CASSEGSRPGTEAFF
J: TRBJ2-3; V: TRBV7-2; CDR3: CASSLDFATDTQYF
J: TRBJ1-2; V: TRBV6-5; CDR3: CASSSQVTNYGYTF
J: TRBJ2-3; V: TRBV19; CDR3: CASSPRTAEDADTQYF
J: TRBJ1-3; V: TRBV6-1; CDR3: CASSEPGSDSGNTIYF
J: TRBJ1-5; V: TRBV5-1; CDR3: CASSLMGGGGNQPQHF
J: TRBJ2-5; V: TRBV10-3; CDR3: CAISVTGGETQYF
J: TRBJ2-7; V: TRBV4-2; CDR3: CASSQETLLAGSYEQYF
J: TRBJ1-2; V: TRBV7-6; CDR3: CASSPPGSGFNYGYTF
J: TRBJ2-5; V: TRBV5-1; CDR3: CASRVRQGRETQYF
J: TRBJ1-1; V: TRBV7-2; CDR3: CASSQTMGTGRDAFF
J: TRBJ2-7; V: TRBV6-1; CDR3: CASSELRDRGNEQYF